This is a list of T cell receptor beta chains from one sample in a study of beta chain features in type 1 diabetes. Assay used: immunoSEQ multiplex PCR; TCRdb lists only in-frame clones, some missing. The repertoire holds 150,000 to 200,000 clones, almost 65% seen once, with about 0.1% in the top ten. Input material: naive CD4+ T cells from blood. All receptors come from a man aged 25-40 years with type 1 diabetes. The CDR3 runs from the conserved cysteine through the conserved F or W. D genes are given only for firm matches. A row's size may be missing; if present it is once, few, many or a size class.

TGCAGCGTGGCGCACGGGACTAGCGGATCCTACGAGCAGTACTTC	CSVAHGTSGSYEQYF	-	TRBD2	TRBJ2-7	TRBV29-1	15
TGTGCCAGTAGTATTACAGGGGTAACAGAGACCCAGTACTTC	CASSITGVTETQYF	-	TRBD1	TRBJ2-5	TRBV19	14
TGTGCCAGCAGTGTGGCAGGGGCCAAGGACGAGCAGTACTTC	CASSVAGAKDEQYF	-	-	TRBJ2-7	TRBV25-1	14
TGTGCCAGCAGCCAACAGGGGACCGGGGAGCTGTTTTTT	CASSQQGTGELFF	-	TRBD1	TRBJ2-2	TRBV7-2	13
TGTGCCATCAGTCGACAGGAGAATGAGCAGTTCTTC	CAISRQENEQFF	-	-	TRBJ2-1	TRBV10-3	12
TGTGCCAGCAGCGTAGGGACAGCTAACAATGAGCAGTTCTTC	CASSVGTANNEQFF	-	-	TRBJ2-1	TRBV9	14
TGCGCCAGCAGCTTGGGACAGGGGGACACAGATACGCAGTATTTT	CASSLGQGDTDTQYF	-	TRBD1	TRBJ2-3	TRBV5-1	15
TGTGCCAGCAATCCGGGGGGGCTCAGGTACAATGAGCAGTTCTTC	CASNPGGLRYNEQFF	-	TRBD2	TRBJ2-1	TRBV7-2	15
TGTGCCAGCAGCACTCAGCGGGGGCAAGAGACCCAGTACTTC	CASSTQRGQETQYF	-	TRBD2	TRBJ2-5	TRBV7-2	14
TGTGCCAGCGATACGGGTCCGAACACTGAAGCTTTCTTT	CASDTGPNTEAFF	-	-	TRBJ1-1	TRBV7-2	13
TGCGCCAGCAGCCAAGGACTAGCGGGGGAAGAGACCCAGTACTTC	CASSQGLAGEETQYF	-	TRBD2	TRBJ2-5	TRBV4-3	15
TGTGCCAGCAGGAGACAGGGGGCCGGGGAGCTGTTTTTT	CASRRQGAGELFF	once	TRBD1	TRBJ2-2	TRBV27	13
TGCGCCAGCAGCCAAGACGGGAACTATGGCTACACCTTC	CASSQDGNYGYTF	-	-	TRBJ1-2	TRBV4-1	13
TGTGCCAGCAGCGCTGGACCTGGGGCCAACGTCCTGACTTTC	CASSAGPGANVLTF	-	-	TRBJ2-6	TRBV2	14
TGTGCCAGCAGCTTGCTAGCGGGGGGAGGTATTGGGTCCTACAATGAGCAGTTCTTC	CASSLLAGGGIGSYNEQFF	-	TRBD2	TRBJ2-1	TRBV5-6	19
TGTGCCACCAGCACCCCTACAGGGGGCCAAGAGACCCAGTACTTC	CATSTPTGGQETQYF	-	TRBD1	TRBJ2-5	TRBV15	15
TGTGCCTGGAGTGTAGGTGTTTGGCAGGTCCCCAATGAGCAGTTCTTC	CAWSVGVWQVPNEQFF	-	-	TRBJ2-1	TRBV30	16
TGCGCCAGCAGCCAAGATCAGTATGTGGTAGGACAAGCCTCACCCCTCCACTTT	CASSQDQYVVGQASPLHF	-	-	TRBJ1-6	TRBV4-1	18
TGTGCCACCAGCAGGGCGCCACTAGCGGACAAGAGGAACATTCAGTACTTC	CATSRAPLADKRNIQYF	-	TRBD2	TRBJ2-4	TRBV15	17
TGTGCCAGTAAAAAGGGACGGGCGAACAATGAGCAGTTCTTC	CASKKGRANNEQFF	-	-	TRBJ2-1	TRBV6-5	14
TGCAGCGTCGCTAGGACAGGGCCTATAGGATCTAGCACAGATACGCAGTATTTT	CSVARTGPIGSSTDTQYF	few	TRBD1	TRBJ2-3	TRBV29-1	18
TGTGCCAGCAGCTGGGGGGAAGAGACCCAGTACTTC	CASSWGEETQYF	-	-	TRBJ2-5	TRBV2	12
TGCGCCAGCACCAGACAGGGGGTTTACAATGAGCAGTTCTTC	CASTRQGVYNEQFF	-	TRBD1	TRBJ2-1	TRBV5-1	14
TGTGCCAGCCAATCGGACTTTGCAACCGGGGAGCTGTTTTTT	CASQSDFATGELFF	few	-	TRBJ2-2	TRBV30	14
TGCAGCGTTGAAGGGGACGGAAGCAATCAGCCCCAGCATTTT	CSVEGDGSNQPQHF	-	-	TRBJ1-5	TRBV29-1	14
TGTGCCAGCAGTTACTTGCAGGGCAATCAGCCCCAGCATTTT	CASSYLQGNQPQHF	-	-	TRBJ1-5	TRBV6-6	14
TGTGCCAGCAGCGCCTCCTACAATGAGCAGTTCTTC	CASSASYNEQFF	few	-	TRBJ2-1	TRBV7-2	12
TGCAGCGTTGAAGACGGGACAGGGCCTAGGAATGAGCAGTTCTTC	CSVEDGTGPRNEQFF	-	TRBD1	TRBJ2-1	TRBV29-1	15
TGCAGCGCGAGGTACAAGGACGAGCAGTACTTC	CSARYKDEQYF	few	-	TRBJ2-7	TRBV29-1	11
TGTGCCAGCAGCCCAGACTCCGAGCAGTACTTC	CASSPDSEQYF	-	-	TRBJ2-7	TRBV9	11
TGTGCCAGTAGTGGAAGCTCTGTGTACAATGAGCAGTTCTTC	CASSGSSVYNEQFF	-	-	TRBJ2-1	TRBV19	14
TGTGCCAGCAGCTTAGTGGGGAGGAAGCGCCGCACAGATACGCAGTATTTT	CASSLVGRKRRTDTQYF	-	-	TRBJ2-3	TRBV7-2	17
TGTGCCAGCAGTTTAAGGGGGCGTACAGATACGCAGTATTTT	CASSLRGRTDTQYF	once	TRBD1	TRBJ2-3	TRBV27	14
TGCAGCGTTGAAAGCGCAGATACGCAGTATTTT	CSVESADTQYF	-	-	TRBJ2-3	TRBV29-1	11
TGCAGCGCCGGGGACAGGGGAAGCTATGGCTACACCTTC	CSAGDRGSYGYTF	-	TRBD1	TRBJ1-2	TRBV29-1	13
TGTGCCAGCAGCCCGAGCAGCCTTCTTACAGATACGCAGTATTTT	CASSPSSLLTDTQYF	-	-	TRBJ2-3	TRBV7-9	15
TGTGCCATCAGTGAGTCGACCGGGGCCCAGAGCGAGCAGTACTTC	CAISESTGAQSEQYF	-	-	TRBJ2-7	TRBV10-3	15
TGTGCCAGCAGTGACAGGAGGGGGACGGCGTACTCCTACGAGCAGTACTTC	CASSDRRGTAYSYEQYF	-	-	TRBJ2-7	TRBV27	17
TGTGCCAGCACCCTGGGACAGGGAGGGACTGAAGCTTTCTTT	CASTLGQGGTEAFF	-	TRBD1	TRBJ1-1	TRBV5-6	14
TGTGCCAGCAGCCTGCCGGGACAGGGAACCTACGAGCAGTACTTC	CASSLPGQGTYEQYF	-	TRBD1	TRBJ2-7	TRBV6-5	15
TGTGCCAGCAGCCCCCCGGAGGTTTTGGTCGTTCAGTTCTTC	CASSPPEVLVVQFF	-	-	TRBJ2-1	TRBV7-9	14
TGCAGCGTTGTGAGGGGGGGCCGGTATGAGACCCAGTACTTC	CSVVRGGRYETQYF	-	-	TRBJ2-5	TRBV29-1	14
TGCAGCGTTAAACTCGGTCGGCCTAATTCACCCCTCCACTTT	CSVKLGRPNSPLHF	-	-	TRBJ1-6	TRBV29-1	14
TGTGCCTGGAGTCCCCCAGTCGGGACCGTGAACACTGAAGCTTTCTTT	CAWSPPVGTVNTEAFF	few	-	TRBJ1-1	TRBV30	16
TGTGCCAGCAGCGTTGGACTAGCGGGGGCCTCAGGAAGAGAGACCCAGTACTTC	CASSVGLAGASGRETQYF	few	TRBD2	TRBJ2-5	TRBV9	18
TGTGCCAGCAGCCCCAGGGGGCGGGGGGCGGCTACGCAGTATTTT	CASSPRGRGAATQYF	-	-	TRBJ2-3	TRBV7-2	15
TGTGCCAGCAGCTCCCAGGGTATCGCCTACGAGCAGTACTTC	CASSSQGIAYEQYF	-	-	TRBJ2-7	TRBV7-2	14
TGTGCCAGCAGTGAAGGCAGGGAAGGGCCCCAGCATTTT	CASSEGREGPQHF	-	-	TRBJ1-5	TRBV6-1	13
TGCGCCAGCAGCCAAGATGCCAGGGGTGGAGAGACCCAGTACTTC	CASSQDARGGETQYF	-	-	TRBJ2-5	TRBV4-3	15
TGCAGCGTTGAAGTGGGCACAGGGTGGAACACTGAAGCTTTCTTT	CSVEVGTGWNTEAFF	-	-	TRBJ1-1	TRBV29-1	15
TGCAGCGTTGGGGCAGCGTCTAGCACAGATACGCAGTATTTT	CSVGAASSTDTQYF	-	-	TRBJ2-3	TRBV29-1	14